This TCR beta chain was sequenced for a study of low-dose radiotherapy and immunotherapy resistance in tumors. Across the whole study: Cohort 2 received 1 Gy per fraction every two weeks, totaling 13 Gy over 26 weeks. Ipilimumab 1 mg/kg every six weeks, together with nivolumab 240 mg every two weeks, was given intravenously to patients.

Alpha and beta chains were covered, as first-strand cDNA relied on TRAV- and TRBV-specific primers. For amplifying TCRs, the PCR ran for about 22 cycles with Phusion, which was used together with a constant-region primer and the adapter on the V primers. mRNA that had been isolated underwent amplification through in vitro transcription. TCRdb reprocessed the reads via MiXCR and lists one record per CDR3 protein. The sample lists about 64,000 distinct CDR3 sequences, roughly 29% seen once, with 5.5% to 8% in the top ten. Time point denoted: before trial treatment. The study gave donors nivolumab, ipilimumab, aspirin, low-dose cyclophosphamide and low-dose radiotherapy. This clonotype was picked up many times. The input for sequencing was PBMCs, taken before treatment. The TCR originated in a male donor with rectosigmoid adenocarcinoma.

CDR3 coding DNA: TGTGCCAGCAGCGCCAGTGGGGACAGGACTCTCCACGAGCAGTACTTC. Translated, it gives CASSASGDRTLHEQYF. The chain recombines TRBV9 with TRBJ2-7; 8 bases agree with TRBD1. This CDR3 comprises 16 residues. Trimming at V came to 3 bases and at J to 5 bases, leaving 13 bases not matched to a gene. Per germline, CDR1 SGDLS and CDR2 YYNGEE. Using reference TRBV9 and TRBJ2-7 for the parts outside the CDR3, the full variable domain is DSGVTQTPKHLITATGQRVTLRCSPRSGDLSVYWYQQSLDQGLQFLIQYYNGEERAKGNILERFSAQQFPDLHSELNLSSLELGDSALYFCASSASGDRTLHEQYFGPGTRLTVT.